Listed below are T cell receptor beta chains from one sample, sequenced in a study of cytomegalovirus exposure and HLA in healthy donors. Assay used: immunoSEQ multiplex PCR; TCRdb lists only in-frame clones, some missing. The sample holds 75,000 to 90,000 clones, roughly a tenth seen once. The source material was PBMCs. These receptors were collected from a man between 60 and 70 years old in good health and CMV-seropositive. Both conserved end residues are part of each CDR3. Fields, in order: CDR3 protein, CDR3 DNA, clone size, D gene, V gene, CDR3 length, J gene. A D gene is named only where the DNA matches it firmly. Not all rows give a size; the values are once, few, many and, for expanded clones, a class.

CASSASGPYEQYF TGTGCCAGCAGCGCTAGCGGCCCCTACGAGCAGTACTTC - TRBD2 TRBV7-2 13 TRBJ2-7
CASRERATGELFF TGTGCCAGCAGGGAGAGGGCCACCGGGGAGCTGTTTTTT - - TRBV7-6 13 TRBJ2-2
CSADRVGEQFF TGCAGTGCTGACAGGGTAGGTGAGCAGTTCTTC - TRBD1 TRBV20-1 11 TRBJ2-1
CASSTDSLTDTQYF TGCGCCAGCAGCACGGACAGCCTCACAGATACGCAGTATTTT - - TRBV5-1 14 TRBJ2-3
CASSLAGEGRNTEAFF TGTGCCAGCAGCTTAGCGGGAGAGGGCCGGAACACTGAAGCTTTCTTT - - TRBV7-2 16 TRBJ1-1
CASTPLAERSGELFF TGTGCCAGCACCCCCCTAGCGGAAAGGTCCGGGGAGCTGTTTTTT - TRBD2 TRBV6-5 15 TRBJ2-2
CASSILPRTGGNEQFF TGTGCCAGTAGTATCCTCCCCCGGACAGGGGGCAATGAGCAGTTCTTC - TRBD1 TRBV19 16 TRBJ2-1
CASSSRGVDNEQFF TGCGCCAGCAGCTCCCGGGGGGTAGACAATGAGCAGTTCTTC few TRBD2 TRBV5-1 14 TRBJ2-1
CASRPIAGGPEQFF TGTGCCAGCAGACCGATAGCGGGAGGGCCTGAGCAGTTCTTC few TRBD2 TRBV7-2 14 TRBJ2-1
CASSSWGSAVTGELFF TGTGCCAGCAGCTCTTGGGGCAGTGCAGTAACCGGGGAGCTGTTTTTT - - TRBV27 16 TRBJ2-2
CDRSDAGGQKQYF TGTGACAGGAGCGACGCGGGGGGACAGAAGCAGTACTTC few - TRBV7-3 13 TRBJ2-7
CASSYNNNEQFF TGTGCCAGCAGCTATAACAACAATGAGCAGTTCTTC - - TRBV7-3 12 TRBJ2-1
CASSATGGDWTEAFF TGTGCCAGCAGCGCTACAGGGGGCGACTGGACTGAAGCTTTCTTT - TRBD1 TRBV9 15 TRBJ1-1
CASSQRQGGRADGYTF TGTGCCAGCTCACAACGCCAGGGGGGACGGGCCGATGGCTACACCTTC - TRBD1 TRBV18 16 TRBJ1-2
CASSTRRVEGEAFF TGTGCCAGCAGCACCCGAAGGGTTGAGGGTGAAGCTTTCTTT - - TRBV5-6 14 TRBJ1-1
CASSLRDLGKLFF TGTGCCAGCAGTTTGAGGGATTTGGGAAAACTGTTTTTT few - TRBV27 13 TRBJ1-4
CASSYSFGGVWTEAFF TGTGCCAGCAGTTACTCGTTTGGGGGCGTGTGGACTGAAGCTTTCTTT - - TRBV6-5 16 TRBJ1-1
CASSPLGGTEAFF TGTGCCAGCAGTCCGTTGGGGGGCACTGAAGCTTTCTTT many - TRBV11-2 13 TRBJ1-1
CASSEGTGRYNSPLHF TGTGCCAGCAGTGAGGGGACAGGGCGCTATAATTCACCCCTCCACTTT - TRBD1 TRBV6-1 16 TRBJ1-6
CASSGNPGTGELFF TGTGCCAGTAGCGGAAACCCAGGGACCGGGGAGCTGTTTTTT - - TRBV19 14 TRBJ2-2
CASIGQSNTEAFF TGTGCCAGTATTGGACAGTCGAACACTGAAGCTTTCTTT few - TRBV19 13 TRBJ1-1
CASTARGGEGYTF TGTGCCTCCACCGCCAGAGGGGGCGAAGGCTACACCTTC few TRBD1 TRBV19 13 TRBJ1-2
CASSLQGTYNEQFF TGTGCCAGCAGCCTACAGGGCACCTACAATGAGCAGTTCTTC few - TRBV7-3 14 TRBJ2-1
CASSIEREKVEQFF TGTGCCAGTAGTATAGAGCGGGAGAAGGTTGAGCAGTTCTTC - TRBD2 TRBV19 14 TRBJ2-1
CASIREQWAGTGELFF TGTGCCAGCATTCGCGAACAATGGGCGGGCACCGGGGAGCTGTTTTTT few - TRBV28 16 TRBJ2-2
CAWSADTTLPLHF TGTGCCTGGAGTGCGGACACCACCCTCCCCCTCCACTTT few - TRBV30 13 TRBJ1-6
CASQGGGRLANEQFF TGCGCCAGCCAGGGAGGGGGGAGGTTGGCAAATGAGCAGTTCTTC - - TRBV5-1 15 TRBJ2-1
CASSPGQPNYGYTF TGCGCCAGCAGCCCGGGACAACCTAACTATGGCTACACCTTC - - TRBV5-1 14 TRBJ1-2
CASSRSGQERLGEQFF TGCGCCAGCAGCCGTTCTGGACAGGAACGGTTGGGTGAGCAGTTCTTC - TRBD1 TRBV4-1 16 TRBJ2-1
CAWRVSGVNEQFF TGTGCCTGGAGGGTTAGCGGGGTCAATGAGCAGTTCTTC few TRBD2 TRBV30 13 TRBJ2-1
CATSRAGQGSAYEQYF TGTGCCACCAGCAGGGCGGGACAGGGGAGCGCCTACGAGCAGTACTTC - TRBD1 TRBV15 16 TRBJ2-7
CASSQSERYNQPQHF TGTGCCAGCAGCCAGTCCGAGAGGTACAATCAGCCCCAGCATTTT - - TRBV4-2 15 TRBJ1-5
CASSAAQNLGTQYF TGTGCCAGCAGTGCAGCACAGAACTTGGGGACCCAGTACTTC - - TRBV28 14 TRBJ2-5
CASSVTGSSGNTIYF TGTGCCAGCAGCGTAACAGGGAGCTCTGGAAACACCATATATTTT - - TRBV9 15 TRBJ1-3
CSVGKGASPSTDTQYF TGCAGCGTTGGGAAGGGGGCCAGCCCGAGCACAGATACGCAGTATTTT - TRBD1 TRBV29-1 16 TRBJ2-3
CASSTGLASPLEQFF TGTGCCAGCAGTACGGGACTAGCATCCCCTTTAGAGCAGTTCTTC - TRBD2 TRBV6-5 15 TRBJ2-1
CASSETGGRGYGYTF TGCGCCAGCAGCGAGACAGGGGGCCGTGGCTATGGCTACACCTTC few TRBD1 TRBV5-1 15 TRBJ1-2
CASSVEAGRGYEQYF TGTGCCAGCAGCGTGGAGGCGGGTCGGGGCTACGAGCAGTACTTC - - TRBV9 15 TRBJ2-7
CASSLARGEGANYGYTF TGTGCCAGCAGCTTAGCTCGGGGAGAGGGGGCGAACTATGGCTACACCTTC - TRBD1 TRBV7-8 17 TRBJ1-2
CASSPEGGYGYTF TGTGCCAGCAGCCCGGAGGGCGGCTATGGCTACACCTTC few - TRBV7-9 13 TRBJ1-2
CASRPGDRENTEAFF TGTGCCAGCAGGCCCGGCGACAGGGAGAACACTGAAGCTTTCTTT few TRBD1 TRBV28 15 TRBJ1-1
CASSLGGGSAYEQYF TGTGCCAGCAGCTTGGGCGGGGGAAGCGCCTACGAGCAGTACTTC few TRBD2 TRBV5-4 15 TRBJ2-7
CASSAGLSYEQYF TGTGCCAGCAGCGCGGGACTTTCCTACGAGCAGTACTTC - - TRBV7-9 13 TRBJ2-7
CASSPPQGLDEKLFF TGTGCCAGCTCGCCACCACAGGGATTGGACGAAAAACTGTTTTTT - - TRBV18 15 TRBJ1-4